The present T cell receptor (beta chain) was sequenced within a study of blood T cells in healthy people across ages. Study-wide points: Across the age range, TCR beta diversity per million T cells fell in a roughly linear way.

Then a second PCR, running about 6 to 12 cycles, was carried out with a sample-barcoded 5' primer and a J-beta primer mix. One entry per CDR3 protein, called by TCRdb with MiXCR from the 5' RACE reads. Among hundreds of thousands of distinct CDR3 sequences listed, about 61% were seen once. Regarding this clonotype: The antigen remains unidentified.

The clonotype comes from a middle-aged man in good health. Specimen: blood.

The chain's CDR3 is CASRQTSPYEQYF. CDR3 sequence (DNA): TGTGCCAGCAGACAGACGAGCCCTTACGAGCAGTACTTC. The chain links TRBV28 to TRBJ2-7, with D hard to call. Germline loops: CDR1 MDHEN, CDR2 SYDVKM. This CDR3 has 13 residues. V gave up 6 bases and J gave up 4 bases, with 13 bases separating them. The variable domain in full, with the rest retrieved from reference TRBV28 and TRBJ2-7, is DVKVTQSSRYLVKRTGEKVFLECVQDMDHENMFWYRQDPGLGLRLIYFSYDVKMKEKGDIPEGYSVSREKKERFSLILESASTNQTSMYLCASRQTSPYEQYFGPGTRLTVT.